The 14 T cell receptor beta chains below come from one sample, sequenced in a study of blood T cell repertoires in COVID-19. Repertoires were generated with immunoSEQ multiplex PCR, while TCRdb's copy carries only in-frame clones and drops some. The repertoire holds some 20,000 clones, approximately 86% seen once, with about a sixth in the top ten. Material: peripheral blood. The receptors stem from a man between 65 and 85 years old with acute or convalescent COVID-19.

The gene calls are TRBV27 and TRBJ2-1; D gene unclear. CDR1 and CDR2 from the germline V gene are MNHEY and SMNVEV (reference sequence). Trimming left V 3 bases short and J 0 bases short, with 9 bases between. The CDR3 spans 15 residues. CDR3 loop: CASSLSHPSYNEQFF. In DNA, the CDR3 is TGTGCCAGCAGTTTGAGCCATCCCTCCTACAATGAGCAGTTCTTC.

The chain links TRBV19 to TRBJ2-1; D perhaps matches TRBD2 (5 bases). The germline V gene has CDR1 LNHDA and CDR2 SQIVND (reference sequence). The CDR3 consists of 14 residues. The V end was cut by 2 bases, the J end by 7 bases, with 12 bases between. CDR3 amino acids: CASSIILGVNEQFF. CDR3 DNA sequence: TGTGCCAGTAGTATAATTTTGGGAGTGAATGAGCAGTTCTTC. Using reference TRBV19 and TRBJ2-1 for the parts outside the CDR3, the full variable domain is DGGITQSPKYLFRKEGQNVTLSCEQNLNHDAMYWYRQDPGQGLRLIYYSQIVNDFQKGDIAEGYSVSREKKESFPLTVTSAQKNPTAFYLCASSIILGVNEQFFGPGTRLTVL.

V is TRBV19 and J is TRBJ2-1, with 7 bases that match TRBD1. Germline V lookup: CDR1 LNHDA, CDR2 SQIVND (reference sequence). The CDR3 is 13 residues long. J gave up 8 bases and V 6 bases, and 7 bases lay outside the gene matches. CDR3 amino acids: CASRPTTGHEQFF. CDR3 DNA: TGTGCCAGTAGGCCGACGACAGGGCATGAGCAGTTCTTC.

The chain carries TRBV13 and TRBJ1-2, with D hard to call. From germline, CDR1 is PRHDT and CDR2 FYEKMQ (reference sequence). Trimming took off 4 bases at V and 5 bases at J, with 17 bases between the two ends. This CDR3 is built from 15 residues. The chain's CDR3 is CASSSNGKTLYGYTF. CDR3 nucleotide sequence: TGTGCCAGCAGCTCTAACGGGAAAACCCTTTATGGCTACACCTTC.

The chain carries TRBV4-2 and TRBJ1-4; no definite D call. V dropped 0 bases and J dropped 0 bases, with 11 bases sitting between them. The CDR3 runs to 17 residues. In germline, CDR1 is LGHNA, CDR2 YNFKEQ. This CDR3 is CASSQETGFATNEKLFF. For the CDR3, the DNA is TGTGCCAGCAGCCAAGAAACCGGGTTTGCAACTAATGAAAAACTGTTTTTT.

V is TRBV5-5 and J is TRBJ2-2, with 9 bases lining up with TRBD2. Looked up from germline, CDR1 is SGHKS and CDR2 is YYEKEE (reference sequence). With 2 bases clipped from V and 6 bases from J, the junction kept 5 bases outside the gene matches. This CDR3 region has 15 residues. CDR3 protein: CASSFTWTSAGELFF. For the CDR3, the DNA is TGTGCCAGCAGCTTTACCTGGACTAGCGCCGGGGAGCTGTTTTTT.

CDR3 region: CASSIFRGALAKNIQYF. The CDR3 nucleotides are TGTGCCAGTAGTATTTTCAGGGGGGCTCTAGCCAAAAACATTCAGTACTTC. The rearrangement joins TRBV19 to TRBJ2-4, with D tentatively TRBD1 (7 bases). This CDR3 contains 17 residues. Germline loops: CDR1 LNHDA, CDR2 SQIVND (reference sequence). Trimming shortened V by 3 bases and J by 0 bases, and 15 bases separated the two germline ends.

The chain couples TRBV29-1 to TRBJ2-3, with 10 bases identical to TRBD2. With 1 base clipped from V and 4 bases from J, the junction kept 5 bases outside the gene matches. The CDR3 covers 15 residues. Germline V CDR1 and CDR2: SQVTM, ANQGSEA. The CDR3: CSVEGPSGSPDTQYF. CDR3 DNA sequence: TGCAGCGTTGAAGGGCCTAGCGGGAGTCCAGATACGCAGTATTTT.

The rearrangement links TRBV2 to TRBJ2-3, with TRBD2 identical over 11 bases. This CDR3 comprises 16 residues. Germline CDR1 SNHLY, CDR2 FYNNEI. Trimming at V came to 6 bases and at J to 0 bases, leaving 5 bases not matched to a gene. The CDR3 sequence: CASRGTSGSSTDTQYF. The CDR3, as DNA: TGTGCCAGCAGGGGGACTAGCGGATCTAGCACAGATACGCAGTATTTT.

The chain recombines TRBV4-1 with TRBJ2-1; 7 positions match TRBD2. V lost 1 base to trimming and J lost 7 bases; unmatched junction nucleotides: 10. Per germline, CDR1 MGHRA and CDR2 YSYEKL. The CDR3 is 16 residues long. The CDR3 spells CASSQVSGTKQNEQFF. CDR3 DNA sequence: TGCGCCAGCAGCCAAGTCAGCGGGACCAAGCAGAATGAGCAGTTCTTC.

The chain is built from TRBV25-1 and TRBJ2-7; maybe TRBD2 (6 bases). Germline V gives CDR1 MGHDK, CDR2 SYGVNS. The CDR3 length is 12 residues. V gave up 2 bases and J gave up 4 bases, with 6 bases separating them. DNA of the CDR3: TGTGCCAGCAGTGAAGGGACTTACGAGCAGTACTTC. This encodes CASSEGTYEQYF.

The chain is built from TRBV7-2 and TRBJ2-1, with 13 bases fitting TRBD2. The CDR3 covers 15 residues. CDR1 SGHTA and CDR2 FQGNSA come from the germline V gene. The junction had 7 bases not matched to a gene; V was cut back by 5 bases and J by 9 bases. The CDR3 DNA reads as TGTGCCAGCAGCCCCGGACTAGCGGGAGCGGCTGAGCAGTTCTTC. As protein: CASSPGLAGAAEQFF. Drawing the rest from reference TRBV7-2 and TRBJ2-1, the complete variable domain is GAGVSQSPSNKVTEKGKDVELRCDPISGHTALYWYRQSLGQGLEFLIYFQGNSAPDKSGLPSDRFSAERTGGSVSTLTIQRTQQEDSAVYLCASSPGLAGAAEQFFGPGTRLTVL.

This clone was seen more than once but under ten times. V and J are TRBV28 and TRBJ2-2; D is perhaps TRBD1 (6 bases). V shed 6 bases and J shed 3 bases, with 14 bases lying between them. This CDR3 is built from 15 residues. Germline CDR1 is MDHEN and CDR2 is SYDVKM. The CDR3 is CASRLQGRDTGELFF. The CDR3 bases are TGTGCCAGCAGACTACAGGGTCGGGACACCGGGGAGCTGTTTTTT.

The chain carries TRBV21-1 and TRBJ2-5; the table's D gene call, TRBD2, was not cross checked with the DNA. TRBV21-1 is an annotated pseudogene. There are 21 residues in the CDR3. CDR3 amino acids: CASSKAEGLAGGYKYQETQYF. CDR3 bases: TGTGCCAGCAGCAAAGCTGAAGGACTAGCGGGAGGGTATAAATACCAAGAGACCCAGTACTTC.